This T cell receptor (beta chain) came from a study of cytomegalovirus exposure and HLA in healthy donors. This CDR3 has 17 residues. Trimming removed 5 bases at V and 0 bases at J, with 16 bases between. From germline, CDR1 is LNHDA and CDR2 SQIVND (reference sequence). A multiplex PCR was run with 60 Vbeta primers and 13 Jbeta primers. Some clones are missing from TCRdb's copy, which holds only in-frame ones; the method was immunoSEQ multiplex PCR. This table has 150,000 to 250,000 clones, 70% to 90% appearing once. This clonotype was sampled from a woman aged 50 to 60 in good health and CMV-seronegative. The specimen was PBMCs. V gene TRBV19 combines with J gene TRBJ1-4; unclear D gene. The CDR3 nucleotides read TGTGCCAGTAGTCCGGGGATAAGTCATGCAACTAATGAAAAACTGTTTTTT. This codes for CASSPGISHATNEKLFF. Combining the CDR3 with reference TRBV19 and TRBJ1-4 gives the whole variable domain DGGITQSPKYLFRKEGQNVTLSCEQNLNHDAMYWYRQDPGQGLRLIYYSQIVNDFQKGDIAEGYSVSREKKESFPLTVTSAQKNPTAFYLCASSPGISHATNEKLFFGSGTQLSVL.